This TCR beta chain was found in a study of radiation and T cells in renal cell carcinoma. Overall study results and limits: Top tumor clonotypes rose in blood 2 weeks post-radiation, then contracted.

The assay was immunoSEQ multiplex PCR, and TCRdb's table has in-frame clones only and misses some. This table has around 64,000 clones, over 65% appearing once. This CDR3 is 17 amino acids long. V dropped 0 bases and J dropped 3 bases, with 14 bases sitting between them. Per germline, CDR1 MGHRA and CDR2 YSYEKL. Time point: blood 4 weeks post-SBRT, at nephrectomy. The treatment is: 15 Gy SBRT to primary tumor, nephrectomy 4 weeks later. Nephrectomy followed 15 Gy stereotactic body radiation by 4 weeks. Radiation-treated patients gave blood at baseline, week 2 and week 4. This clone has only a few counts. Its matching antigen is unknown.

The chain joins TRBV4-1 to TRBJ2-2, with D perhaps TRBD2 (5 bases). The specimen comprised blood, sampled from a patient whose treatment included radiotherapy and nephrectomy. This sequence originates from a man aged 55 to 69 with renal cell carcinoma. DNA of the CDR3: TGCGCCAGCAGCCAAGAGGTGGCCTTGGAGGACACCGGGGAGCTGTTTTTT. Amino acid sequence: CASSQEVALEDTGELFF.